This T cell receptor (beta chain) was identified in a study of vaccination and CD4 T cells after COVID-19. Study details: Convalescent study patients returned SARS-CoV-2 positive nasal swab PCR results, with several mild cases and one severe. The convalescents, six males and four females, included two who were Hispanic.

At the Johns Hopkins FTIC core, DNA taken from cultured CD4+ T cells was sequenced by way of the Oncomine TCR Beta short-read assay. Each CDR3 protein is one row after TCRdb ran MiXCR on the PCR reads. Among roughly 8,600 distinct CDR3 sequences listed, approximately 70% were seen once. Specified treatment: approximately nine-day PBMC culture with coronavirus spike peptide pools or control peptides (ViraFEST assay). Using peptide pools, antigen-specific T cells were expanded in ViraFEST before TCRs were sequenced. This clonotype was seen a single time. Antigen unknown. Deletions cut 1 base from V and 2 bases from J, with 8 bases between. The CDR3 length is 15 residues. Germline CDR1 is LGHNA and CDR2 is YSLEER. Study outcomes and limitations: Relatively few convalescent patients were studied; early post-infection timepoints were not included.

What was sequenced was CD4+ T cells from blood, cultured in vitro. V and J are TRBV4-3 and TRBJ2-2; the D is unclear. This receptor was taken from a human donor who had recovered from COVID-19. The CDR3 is CASSQVYVNTGELFF. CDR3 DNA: TGCGCCAGCAGCCAAGTTTACGTTAACACCGGGGAGCTGTTTTTT.